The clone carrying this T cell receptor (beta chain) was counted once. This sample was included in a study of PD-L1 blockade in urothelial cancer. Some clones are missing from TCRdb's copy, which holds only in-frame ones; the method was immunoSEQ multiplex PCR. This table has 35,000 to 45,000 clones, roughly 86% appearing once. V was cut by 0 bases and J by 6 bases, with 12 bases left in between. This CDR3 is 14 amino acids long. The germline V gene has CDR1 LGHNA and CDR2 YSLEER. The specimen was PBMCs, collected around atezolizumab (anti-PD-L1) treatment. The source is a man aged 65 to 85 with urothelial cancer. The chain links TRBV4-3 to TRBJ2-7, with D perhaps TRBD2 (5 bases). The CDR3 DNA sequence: TGCGCCAGCAGCCAAGAGAGCGGATTGACCGAGCAGTACTTC. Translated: CASSQESGLTEQYF.